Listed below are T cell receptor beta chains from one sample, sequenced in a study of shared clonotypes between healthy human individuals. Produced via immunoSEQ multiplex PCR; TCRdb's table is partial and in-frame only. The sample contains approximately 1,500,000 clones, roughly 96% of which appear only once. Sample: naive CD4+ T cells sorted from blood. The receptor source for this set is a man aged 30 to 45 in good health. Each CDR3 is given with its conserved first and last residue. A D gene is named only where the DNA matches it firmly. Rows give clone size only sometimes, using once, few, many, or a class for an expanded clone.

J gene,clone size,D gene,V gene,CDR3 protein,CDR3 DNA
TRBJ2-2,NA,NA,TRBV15,CATSSFFKGPGTGELFF,TGTGCCACCAGCAGCTTCTTCAAGGGGCCGGGCACCGGGGAGCTGTTTTTT
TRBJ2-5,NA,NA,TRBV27,CASSFLGRGETQYF,TGTGCCAGCAGTTTTTTGGGACGCGGCGAGACCCAGTACTTC
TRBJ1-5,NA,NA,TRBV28,CASSFAGINQPQHF,TGTGCCAGCAGTTTTGCAGGAATCAATCAGCCCCAGCATTTT
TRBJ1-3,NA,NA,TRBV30,CAWNSGNTIYF,TGTGCCTGGAACTCTGGAAACACCATATATTTT
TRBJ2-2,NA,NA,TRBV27,CASTEGGGVGELFF,TGTGCCAGCACTGAGGGGGGCGGGGTCGGGGAGCTGTTTTTT
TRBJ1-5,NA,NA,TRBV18,CASSRGGGLNQPQHF,TGTGCCAGCTCACGGGGTGGGGGGCTGAATCAGCCCCAGCATTTT
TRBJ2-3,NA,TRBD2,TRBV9,CASSVAAGGETDTQYF,TGTGCCAGCAGCGTAGCGGCGGGAGGGGAGACAGATACGCAGTATTTT
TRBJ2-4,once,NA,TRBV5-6,CASSLAVQVGRSNIQYF,TGTGCCAGCAGCTTGGCCGTACAGGTGGGCCGGAGTAACATTCAGTACTTC
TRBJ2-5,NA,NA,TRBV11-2,CASSLGAQETQYF,TGTGCCAGCAGCTTGGGGGCTCAAGAGACCCAGTACTTC
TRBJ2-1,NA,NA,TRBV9,CASSAFYGLSYNEQFF,TGTGCCAGCAGCGCCTTTTACGGCCTCTCCTACAATGAGCAGTTCTTC
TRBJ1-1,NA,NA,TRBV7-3,CASSLTGSPEAFF,TGTGCCAGCAGCTTAACGGGGAGCCCTGAAGCTTTCTTT
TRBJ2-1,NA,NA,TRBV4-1,CASSQESTSYNEQFF,TGCGCCAGCAGCCAAGAATCGACAAGCTACAATGAGCAGTTCTTC
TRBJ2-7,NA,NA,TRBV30,CAWRGAGKAYEQYF,TGTGCCTGGAGGGGAGCAGGGAAAGCCTACGAGCAGTACTTC
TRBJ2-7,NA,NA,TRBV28,CASSLIDRSSYEQYF,TGTGCCAGCAGTTTAATTGACAGAAGCTCCTACGAGCAGTACTTC
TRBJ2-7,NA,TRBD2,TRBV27,CASRDRLAGGGEQYF,TGTGCCAGCAGAGACCGACTAGCGGGAGGGGGCGAGCAGTACTTC
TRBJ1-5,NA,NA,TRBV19,CASSIWQRRAQPQHF,TGTGCCAGTAGTATATGGCAGCGGAGGGCTCAGCCCCAGCATTTT
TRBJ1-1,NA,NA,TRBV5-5,CASSLPGGTEAFF,TGTGCCAGCAGCTTGCCTGGGGGCACTGAAGCTTTCTTT
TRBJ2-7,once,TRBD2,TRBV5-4,CASSLGLAVTYEQYF,TGTGCCAGCAGCTTGGGACTAGCGGTAACCTACGAGCAGTACTTC